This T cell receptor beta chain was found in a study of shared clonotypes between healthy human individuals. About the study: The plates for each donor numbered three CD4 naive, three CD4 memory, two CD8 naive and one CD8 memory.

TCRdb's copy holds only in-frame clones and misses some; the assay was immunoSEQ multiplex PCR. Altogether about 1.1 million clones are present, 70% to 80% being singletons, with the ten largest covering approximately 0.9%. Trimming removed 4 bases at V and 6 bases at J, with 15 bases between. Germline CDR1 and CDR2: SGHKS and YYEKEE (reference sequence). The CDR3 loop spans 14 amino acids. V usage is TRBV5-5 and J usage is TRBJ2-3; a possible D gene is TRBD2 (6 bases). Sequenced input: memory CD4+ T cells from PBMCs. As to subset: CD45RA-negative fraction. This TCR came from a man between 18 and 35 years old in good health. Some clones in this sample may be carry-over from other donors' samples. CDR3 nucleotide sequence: TGTGCCAGCAGCGGGACTTCGCCCGGGGATACGCAGTATTTT. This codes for CASSGTSPGDTQYF.